The 5 T cell receptor beta chains reported below all come from one sample, sequenced in a study of CD4 T cells in relation to SARS-CoV-2 and coronaviruses. Their recognized antigens are unknown. Unexposed donor CD4+ T cells date from about 2011-2018, before the COVID-19 pandemic. After ten to eleven days of culture, CD4+ T cells were isolated. The data were produced by immunoSEQ multiplex PCR, yet TCRdb's version contains in-frame clones alone and is incomplete. The sample lists more than 15,000 clones; 82% were seen once. Sequenced material: CD4+ T cells from PBMCs, cultured in vitro. Every receptor here comes from a human donor in good health.

V is TRBV6-2 or TRBV6-3 and J is TRBJ2-2, with D hard to call. Trimming took off 0 bases at V and 2 bases at J, with 4 bases between the two ends. The CDR3 spans 14 residues. Germline loops: CDR1 MNHEY, CDR2 SVGEGT. The DNA for the CDR3 is TGTGCCAGCAGTTACTCTCATAACACCGGGGAGCTGTTTTTT. It yields the protein CASSYSHNTGELFF.

The rearrangement uses TRBV6-2 or TRBV6-3 and TRBJ2-3; 10 positions agree with TRBD2. CDR3 length equals 19 residues. CDR1 is MNHEY and CDR2 is SVGEGT in the germline V gene. V was pared by 0 bases and J by 2 bases, with 11 bases of the junction left unmatched. The CDR3 DNA is TGTGCCAGCAGTTACTCGACGCTAGCGGGGGCCTCTATCACAGATACGCAGTATTTT. This encodes CASSYSTLAGASITDTQYF.

The V and J genes are TRBV18 and TRBJ1-3; TRBD1 might be the D (5 bases). Germline V gives CDR1 KGHSH, CDR2 LQKENI. The germline V and J ends were trimmed by 1 base and 4 bases, with 5 bases remaining between them. This CDR3 comprises 13 residues. The CDR3 DNA reads as TGTGCCAGCTCACCACAGGGGGGAAACACCATATATTTT. Protein product: CASSPQGGNTIYF.

This chain links TRBV19 with TRBJ2-2, with 11 positions matching TRBD2. V was pared by 3 bases and J by 1 base, with 4 bases of the junction left unmatched. Per the germline V gene, CDR1 is LNHDA and CDR2 is SQIVND (reference sequence). There are 17 residues in the CDR3. The chain's CDR3 is CASSIKTSGVNTGELFF. CDR3 nucleotide sequence: TGTGCCAGTAGTATTAAGACTAGCGGGGTGAACACCGGGGAGCTGTTTTTT.

V and J are TRBV6-2 or TRBV6-3 and TRBJ2-7, with TRBD2 matching over 7 bases. The V gene's germline CDR1 is MNHEY and CDR2 SVGEGT. This CDR3 contains 14 residues. Trimming cost V 6 bases and J 3 bases; bases outside gene matches: 8. Written as DNA, the CDR3 is TGTGCCAGCAGCCTCCGGGACTACCACTACGAGCAGTACTTC. Protein: CASSLRDYHYEQYF.